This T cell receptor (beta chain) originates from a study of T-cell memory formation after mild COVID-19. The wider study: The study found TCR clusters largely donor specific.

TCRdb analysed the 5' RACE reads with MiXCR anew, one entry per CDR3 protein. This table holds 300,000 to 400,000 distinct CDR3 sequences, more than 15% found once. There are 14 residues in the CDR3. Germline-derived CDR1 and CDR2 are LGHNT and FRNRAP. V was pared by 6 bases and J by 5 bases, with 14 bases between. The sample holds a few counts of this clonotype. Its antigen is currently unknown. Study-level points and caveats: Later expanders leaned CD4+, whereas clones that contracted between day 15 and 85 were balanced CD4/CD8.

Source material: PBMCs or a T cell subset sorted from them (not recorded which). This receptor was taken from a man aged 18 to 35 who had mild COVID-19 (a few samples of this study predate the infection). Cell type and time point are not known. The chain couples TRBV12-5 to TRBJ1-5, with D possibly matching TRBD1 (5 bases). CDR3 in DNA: TGTGCTAGTGGACTGAGGGACGGTGATCAGCCCCAGCATTTT. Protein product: CASGLRDGDQPQHF. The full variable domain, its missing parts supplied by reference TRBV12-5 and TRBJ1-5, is DARVTQTPRHKVTEMGQEVTMRCQPILGHNTVFWYRQTMMQGLELLAYFRNRAPLDDSGMPKDRFSAEMPDATLATLKIQPSEPRDSAVYFCASGLRDGDQPQHFGDGTRLSIL.